Below, 8 T cell receptor beta chains from the same sample are listed, as sequenced in a study of molecular identifiers for immune sequencing clone quantification (dated by TCRdb to the late 2010s). Receptors were amplified or captured by PCR. The data were produced on an Illumina HiSeq 4000. TCRdb took the public reads, trimmed them with fastp at Q25, ran MiXCR for clone calling and kept in-frame beta chains. For every CDR3 protein sequence, its rows merge into one entry that carries the most common genes and DNA. This sample gives 600,000 to 650,000 distinct CDR3 sequences in total; just under 20% of them show up just once. The ten largest clones take up 0.85% of the sample. The sequenced sample consisted of naive CD8+ T cells from blood, with Jurkat cell RNA spiked in. Taken with the paper, the label for cell subset or site translates to: FACS-sorted CD8+CD4-CCR7+CD45RA+ naive T cells. The receptors were gathered from a human donor in good health. Some libraries in this study had Jurkat cell RNA spiked in.

The V and J genes are TRBV6-2 or TRBV6-3 and TRBJ2-7; D perhaps matches TRBD2 (5 bases). The germline V gene encodes CDR1 MNHEY and CDR2 SVGEGT. The V end lost 11 bases, the J end lost 4 bases, and 21 bases lay between the germline ends. The CDR3 has 14 residues. As DNA, the CDR3 is TGTGCCTCCTCGGAGTGGACCCCGGGATACGAGCAGTACTTC. Translating gives CASSEWTPGYEQYF.

The chain is built from TRBV20-1 and TRBJ2-1; 16 bases match TRBD2. This CDR3 spans 20 amino acids. The trim removed 0 bases at V and 6 bases at J, leaving 14 bases unmatched. Germline assignment: CDR1 DFQATT and CDR2 SNEGSKA (reference sequence). The CDR3 nucleotides are TGCAGTGCTAGAGACACACACTCTCCGGGACTAGCGGGAGGGGTCAATGAGCAGTTCTTC. The encoded protein is CSARDTHSPGLAGGVNEQFF.

This clonotype was picked up many times. The chain combines TRBV13 with TRBJ2-5; TRBD1 matches at 9 bases. Trimming took 1 base from V and 5 from J; bases not matched to a gene: 8. The CDR3 has 16 amino acids. The germline V gene has CDR1 PRHDT and CDR2 FYEKMQ (reference sequence). As DNA, the CDR3 is TGTGCCAGCAGCTTAGACTCCGACAGGGGGAAGGAGACCCAGTACTTC. Protein product: CASSLDSDRGKETQYF. Together with reference TRBV13 and TRBJ2-5, the CDR3 gives the full variable domain: AAGVIQSPRHLIKEKRETATLKCYPIPRHDTVYWYQQGPGQDPQFLISFYEKMQSDKGSIPDRFSAQQFSDYHSELNMSSLELGDSALYFCASSLDSDRGKETQYFGPGTRLLVL.

This clonotype showed up many times. The chain carries TRBV28 and TRBJ1-5, with D perhaps TRBD1 (6 bases). The V gene lost 4 bases and the J gene lost 7 bases, with 26 bases spanning the gap. This CDR3 contains 18 residues. The V gene's germline CDR1 is MDHEN and CDR2 SYDVKM. CDR3 DNA: TGTGCCAGCAGTTACAACCCCAGACAGGTCCCCCGGGGGCAGCCCCAGCATTTT. Encoded protein: CASSYNPRQVPRGQPQHF.

This clonotype has a count of ten or more. The rearrangement uses TRBV4-3 and TRBJ2-7; D is unclear. V lost 3 bases and J lost 4, with 13 bases in between. Looked up from germline, CDR1 is LGHNA and CDR2 is YSLEER. The length of the CDR3 is 14 residues. DNA of the CDR3: TGCGCCAGCAGCCAGAGTCAGTCCTGGTACGAGCAGTACTTC. Translating gives CASSQSQSWYEQYF.

This clonotype was seen only once. The chain is built from TRBV30 and TRBJ2-1, with TRBD2 matching over 10 bases. With V trimmed by 0 bases and J by 4 bases, 15 bases remained unmatched. The CDR3 consists of 19 residues. The germline V gene encodes CDR1 GTSNPN and CDR2 SVGIG (reference sequence). CDR3 DNA: TGTGCCTGGAGTGTAGGTAGAAGGACTAGCGGAGGGGTATACAATGAGCAGTTCTTC. As protein: CAWSVGRRTSGGVYNEQFF.

The V call is TRBV3-1, the J call TRBJ2-2; TRBD2 agrees at 12 bases. V lost 4 bases and J lost 3; bases outside the gene matches: 6. CDR1 is LGHDT, CDR2 YNNKEL, per germline (reference sequence). The length of the CDR3 is 17 residues. CDR3 region: CASSRLASGRDTGELFF. DNA of the CDR3: TGTGCCAGCAGCCGCCTTGCTAGCGGGAGGGACACCGGGGAGCTGTTTTTT.

Only a few counts were recorded for this clonotype. The chain links TRBV12-3 or TRBV12-4 to TRBJ2-7; no reliable D call. This CDR3 comprises 15 residues. The V end was cut by 1 base, the J end by 2 bases, with 12 bases between. The CDR3: CASSLGPAAAYEQYF. The DNA of the CDR3 is TGTGCCAGCAGTTTAGGACCGGCGGCGGCCTACGAGCAGTACTTC.